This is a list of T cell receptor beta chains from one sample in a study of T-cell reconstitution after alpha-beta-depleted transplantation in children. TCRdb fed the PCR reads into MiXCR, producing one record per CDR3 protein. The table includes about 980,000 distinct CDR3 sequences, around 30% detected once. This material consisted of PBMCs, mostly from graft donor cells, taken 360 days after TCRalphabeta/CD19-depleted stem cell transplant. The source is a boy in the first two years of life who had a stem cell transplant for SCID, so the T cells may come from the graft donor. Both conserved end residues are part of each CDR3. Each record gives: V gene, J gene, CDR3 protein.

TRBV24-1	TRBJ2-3	CATSAGDFGTDTQYF
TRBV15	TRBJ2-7	CATSSRRVYEQYF
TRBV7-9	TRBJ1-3	CSSSAGQVGNTIYF
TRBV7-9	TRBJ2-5	CASSTSKGAQETQYF
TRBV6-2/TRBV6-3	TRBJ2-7	CASSSQENFSYEQYF
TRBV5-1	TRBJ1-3	CASALEVTSGNTIYF
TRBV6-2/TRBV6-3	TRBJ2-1	CASRLAGIGSYNEQFF
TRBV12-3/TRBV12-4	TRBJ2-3	CASSSLPGQGDESTDTQYF
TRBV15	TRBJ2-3	CATSRAERGLDTQYF
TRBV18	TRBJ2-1	CASSPGGLAGPNEQFF
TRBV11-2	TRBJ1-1	CASSLASPYTEAFF
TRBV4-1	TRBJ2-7	CASSPFHARDRSYEQYF
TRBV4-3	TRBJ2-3	CASSHWGQGARDTQYF
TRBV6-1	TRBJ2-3	CASTKRGETDTQYF
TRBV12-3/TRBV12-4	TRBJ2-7	CASSRPGHRTYEQYF
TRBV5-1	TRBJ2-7	CASSLGQSHEQYF
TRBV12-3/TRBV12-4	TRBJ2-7	CASRRAGASYEQYF
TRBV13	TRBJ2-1	CASSLGAGGEQFF
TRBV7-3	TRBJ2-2	CASSLRQRNTGELFF
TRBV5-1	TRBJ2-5	CASRRTASIQETQYF
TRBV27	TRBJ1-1	CASSLLGVGNTEAFF
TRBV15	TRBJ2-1	CATSRLGYYNEQFF
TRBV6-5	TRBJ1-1	CASSYGGQLSEAFF
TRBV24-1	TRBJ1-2	CATSDPNRRDYGYTF
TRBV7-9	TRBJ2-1	CASSLRARGAYNEQFF
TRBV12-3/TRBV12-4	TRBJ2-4	CASSLERAKNIQYF
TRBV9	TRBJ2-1	CASTDASVGAINEQFF
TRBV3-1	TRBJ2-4	CASSPRGVQGVSIQYF
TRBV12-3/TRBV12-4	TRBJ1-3	CASSFASASGNTIYF
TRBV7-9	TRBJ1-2	CASSSRTGVDYGYTF
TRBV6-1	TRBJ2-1	CASSHSRDEQFF
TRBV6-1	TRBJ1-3	CASRTTGRGGNTIYF
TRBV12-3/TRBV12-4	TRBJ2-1	CASSPGPSNEQFF
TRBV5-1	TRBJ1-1	CASSSGYTVNTEAFF
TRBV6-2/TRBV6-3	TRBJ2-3	CASTATDTQYF
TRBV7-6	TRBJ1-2	CASSFTSPDDGSLYYGYTF
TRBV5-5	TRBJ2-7	CASSLLYRFDSYEQYF
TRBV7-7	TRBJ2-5	CASSLYLRETQYF
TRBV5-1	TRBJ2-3	CASSPRGSPDTQYF
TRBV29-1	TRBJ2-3	CSAPAQAGGSTDTQYF
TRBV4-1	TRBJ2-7	CASSPTGLFTYEQYF
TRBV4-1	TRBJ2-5	CASSRTSGGQQETQYF
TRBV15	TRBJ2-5	CATSRPTKLLDQETQYF
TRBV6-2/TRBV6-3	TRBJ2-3	CASSYPDVDTQYF
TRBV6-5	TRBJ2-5	CASSYSRTIQETQYF
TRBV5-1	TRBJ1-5	CASSPRPGTGHQPQHF
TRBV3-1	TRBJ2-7	CASSNPTGGRREQYF
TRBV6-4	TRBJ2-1	CASSGSGKRSYNEQFF
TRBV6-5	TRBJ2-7	CASHGVGYEQYF
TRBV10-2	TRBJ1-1	CASSARGARGHTEAFF
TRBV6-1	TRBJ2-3	CASRLSTSSTDTQYF